These 9 T cell receptor beta chains share one sample of origin, sequenced in a study of T-cell reconstitution after alpha-beta-depleted transplantation in children. Preparation of the TCRbeta library involved a method that used unique molecular identifiers. MiXCR, run by TCRdb on the PCR reads, gives a single entry per CDR3 protein. Of 750,000 to 950,000 distinct CDR3 sequences in the sample, under 20% were seen once. The input for sequencing was PBMCs, mostly from graft donor cells, taken 360 days after TCRalphabeta/CD19-depleted stem cell transplant. These receptors all come from a male patient younger than 18 who had a stem cell transplant for acute lymphoblastic leukemia, so the T cells may come from the graft donor.

The V and J genes are TRBV7-9 and TRBJ1-1; no clear D gene. This CDR3 comprises 12 residues. V lost 1 base to trimming and J lost 8 bases, with 8 bases between them. Germline V gene lookup returns CDR1 SEHNR and CDR2 FQNEAQ (reference sequence). The CDR3 here is CASSLEHPEAFF. CDR3 DNA sequence: TGTGCCAGCAGCTTAGAACACCCCGAAGCTTTCTTT.

The chain uses TRBV29-1 and TRBJ2-1; D perhaps matches TRBD2 (6 bases). Germline-derived CDR1 and CDR2 are SQVTM and ANQGSEA. The CDR3 contains 14 residues. Trimming left V 8 bases short and J 7 bases short, with 21 bases between. The CDR3 coding sequence is TGCAGCCATTCGGGGGTTCCAGCCCCAAATGAGCAGTTCTTC. As protein: CSHSGVPAPNEQFF.

This clonotype was picked up many times. In DNA form, the CDR3 reads TGTGCCAGCAGCTTAGTGGGTCAGATCTCCTACGAGCAGTACTTC. It yields the protein CASSLVGQISYEQYF. The chain carries TRBV7-9 and TRBJ2-7, with D unresolved. From germline, CDR1 is SEHNR and CDR2 FQNEAQ (reference sequence). The CDR3 extends over 15 amino acids. V gave up 1 base and J gave up 0 bases, with 10 bases separating them.

V usage is TRBV29-1 and J usage is TRBJ1-2; D ambiguous. CDR3 length equals 13 residues. V was cut by 4 bases and J by 8 bases, with 17 bases left in between. Per the germline V gene, CDR1 is SQVTM and CDR2 is ANQGSEA. CDR3 loop: CSVGWGGLGGYTF. The CDR3 DNA is TGCAGCGTTGGATGGGGAGGGCTGGGCGGCTACACCTTC.

This clonotype was recorded a few times. The V gene is TRBV7-6, the J gene TRBJ2-5; a weak D match, TRBD1 (6 bases). The V gene's germline CDR1 is SGHVS and CDR2 FNYEAQ. The CDR3 covers 15 residues. The germline V and J ends were trimmed by 1 base and 1 base, with 10 bases remaining between them. This chain's CDR3 is CASSLGQVIQETQYF. DNA of the CDR3: TGTGCCAGCAGCTTAGGACAGGTCATCCAAGAGACCCAGTACTTC.

V usage is TRBV14 and J usage is TRBJ2-1, with 13 bases lining up with TRBD2. The CDR3 spans 15 residues. Germline CDR1 reads SGHDN; CDR2 reads FVKESK. J was trimmed by 7 bases and V by 6 bases; bases with no gene match: 6. CDR3 amino acids: CASRFGLAGDNEQFF. In nucleotides, the CDR3 is TGTGCCAGCAGGTTCGGACTAGCGGGAGATAATGAGCAGTTCTTC.

This clonotype was seen just once. CDR3 sequence reads: CASSEKGLAGVPKRFNNEQFF. The CDR3 DNA is TGTGCCAGCAGTGAGAAGGGTCTAGCGGGAGTTCCCAAAAGATTCAACAATGAGCAGTTCTTC. The chain links TRBV2 to TRBJ2-1; 10 nucleotides line up with TRBD2. CDR3 length equals 21 residues. V shed 3 bases, J shed 5 bases, and the junction held 22 bases outside the gene matches. Germline-derived CDR1 and CDR2 are SNHLY and FYNNEI.

This CDR3 is CASSPTQGVNQPQHF. Here the CDR3 DNA reads TGTGCCAGCTCACCGACACAGGGCGTAAATCAGCCCCAGCATTTT. The J gene is TRBJ1-5, the V gene TRBV18; possibly TRBD1 for D (6 bases). Trimming took off 3 bases at V and 4 bases at J, with 13 bases between the two ends. The CDR3 runs 15 residues. From germline, CDR1 is KGHSH and CDR2 LQKENI.

The chain is built from TRBV20-1 and TRBJ2-7, with 10 bases aligning to TRBD1. After removal of 0 bases from V and 7 bases from J, the junction contained 15 bases not matched to a gene. CDR3 length equals 17 residues. Germline CDR1 and CDR2: DFQATT and SNEGSKA (reference sequence). The CDR3 sequence: CSARDIGAGTGAGEQYF. CDR3 nucleotide sequence: TGCAGTGCTAGAGATATTGGGGCCGGGACAGGGGCTGGAGAGCAGTACTTC.